The 5 T cell receptor beta chains presented below share a single source sample, sequenced in a study of blood T cell repertoires in COVID-19. Clones were sequenced by immunoSEQ multiplex PCR, and TCRdb holds only the in-frame ones, with some missing. The repertoire holds 250,000 to 350,000 clones, with around 86% as singletons. Sequencing was performed on peripheral blood. The receptor source for this set is a woman in her 30s with active or convalescent COVID-19.

This rearrangement joins TRBV5-5 to TRBJ1-1; D remains ambiguous. V was trimmed by 2 bases and J by 0 bases, leaving 5 bases between them. Germline values: CDR1 SGHKS, CDR2 YYEKEE (reference sequence). The CDR3 has 13 amino acids. CDR3 loop: CASSFRLNTEAFF. The CDR3 DNA is TGTGCCAGCAGCTTTCGGTTGAACACTGAAGCTTTCTTT.

The rearrangement joins TRBV6-5 to TRBJ2-1, with a weak D call TRBD2 (5 bases). V dropped 5 bases and J dropped 5 bases, with 13 bases sitting between them. Germline V gene sequence: CDR1 MNHEY, CDR2 SVGAGI. This CDR3 region has 14 residues. The CDR3 bases are TGTGCCAGCAGTACCGAGGGCAGAAACAATGAGCAGTTCTTC. The encoded protein is CASSTEGRNNEQFF.

The V call is TRBV2, the J call TRBJ2-5; 12 bases align to TRBD2. Losses at the gene ends were 8 bases for V and 6 bases for J; bases not matched to a gene: 4. Germline CDR1 SNHLY, CDR2 FYNNEI. The CDR3 extends over 13 amino acids. This chain's CDR3 is CASSSGGAKTQYF. Written as DNA, the CDR3 is TGTGCCAGCTCTAGCGGGGGGGCAAAGACCCAGTACTTC.

In this sample, this clone turned up a few times. The V call is TRBV5-6, the J call TRBJ1-1; TRBD1 matches 9 bases. Trimming removed 5 bases from V and 7 bases from J; junction bases left unmatched: 9. Germline values: CDR1 SGHDT, CDR2 YYEEEE. This CDR3 is built from 14 residues. The CDR3 protein is CASSHGTGKLEAFF. The CDR3 nucleotides are TGTGCCAGCAGTCACGGGACAGGGAAGCTTGAAGCTTTCTTT.

The chain couples TRBV7-9 to TRBJ2-1, with 11 nucleotides matching TRBD1. The CDR3 spans 17 residues. The V segment lost 5 bases and the J segment 0 bases; nucleotides outside the gene matches: 6. Per germline, CDR1 SEHNR and CDR2 FQNEAQ (reference sequence). CDR3 amino acids: CASSVAGTGGSYNEQFF. For the CDR3, the DNA is TGTGCCAGCAGCGTTGCTGGGACAGGGGGCTCCTACAATGAGCAGTTCTTC.